What follows are 4 T cell receptor beta chains derived from one specimen sequenced in a study of blood T cell repertoires in COVID-19. The assay was immunoSEQ multiplex PCR, and TCRdb's table has in-frame clones only and misses some. The sample holds about 480,000 clones; 85% to 90% are singletons and the top ten take 1.5% to 2%. The material sequenced was PBMCs or T cells enriched from blood (not recorded which). All receptors derive from a woman between 40 and 50 years old who had recovered from COVID-19.

The V and J genes are TRBV5-4 and TRBJ2-1; TRBD2 might be the D (6 bases). Germline V gives CDR1 SGHNT, CDR2 YYREEE (reference sequence). The CDR3 extends over 15 amino acids. Trimming took off 0 bases at V and 5 bases at J, with 12 bases between the two ends. For the CDR3, the DNA is TGTGCCAGCAGCTTGGAGGGGACTCATAACAATGAGCAGTTCTTC. It encodes CASSLEGTHNNEQFF.

This chain connects TRBV19 to TRBJ1-1; D is ambiguous. The germline V and J ends were trimmed by 2 bases and 5 bases, with 12 bases remaining between them. Germline lookup yields CDR1 LNHDA and CDR2 SQIVND (reference sequence). The CDR3 is 14 residues long. CDR3 coding DNA: TGTGCCAGTAGTATAACCGGGGTTGGTACTGAAGCTTTCTTT. This translates into CASSITGVGTEAFF.

The genes are TRBV6-1 and TRBJ2-3; 7 bases agree with TRBD2. The germline V gene has CDR1 MNHNS and CDR2 SASEGT. The J segment lost 2 bases and the V segment lost 7 bases, leaving 9 bases of the junction unmatched. This CDR3 is 15 amino acids long. CDR3: CASTRGGSDTDTQYF. DNA of the CDR3: TGTGCCAGCACCCGGGGAGGGAGCGACACAGATACGCAGTATTTT.

The chain joins TRBV2 to TRBJ1-2, with 10 bases aligning to TRBD1. The CDR3 runs 16 residues. The V gene's germline CDR1 is SNHLY and CDR2 FYNNEI. V lost 4 bases and J lost 7; bases outside the gene matches: 12. The CDR3 here is CASSGSTRTGGSGYTF. The CDR3 DNA is TGTGCCAGCAGTGGTTCTACTAGGACAGGGGGTAGTGGCTACACCTTC. Supplemented by reference TRBV2 and TRBJ1-2, the full variable domain reads EPEVTQTPSHQVTQMGQEVILRCVPISNHLYFYWYRQILGQKVEFLVSFYNNEISEKSEIFDDQFSVERPDGSNFTLKIRSTKLEDSAMYFCASSGSTRTGGSGYTFGSGTRLTVV.